The rows below give T cell receptor beta chains drawn from one sample of a study of regulatory T cells in long-lasting Graves disease. MiXCR was run by TCRdb on the multiplex PCR reads, yielding one entry per CDR3 protein. The sample lists over 350,000 distinct CDR3 sequences; approximately 15% were seen once. This sample also appeared in a second study, on T cells in Graves' hyperthyroidism and ophthalmopathy.

Sequenced here: peripheral blood mononuclear cells (PBMCs), sampled at new diagnosis, from a patient treated with antithyroid drugs. The receptor source for this set is a woman aged 40 to 55 with Graves disease. The CDR3 runs from the conserved cysteine through the conserved F or W. A D gene is named only where the DNA matches it firmly. The size entry is marked missing in some rows and otherwise reads once, few, many or a size class.

>many|TRBJ1-3|TRBV28|.
CASSLLEPIDSGNTIYF
TGTGCCAGCAGTCTACTAGAGCCGATCGACTCTGGAAACACCATATATTTT
>many|TRBJ2-5|TRBV13|.
CASSLALRQETQYF
TGTGCCAGCAGCTTAGCCCTGCGGCAAGAGACCCAGTACTTC
>.|TRBJ2-2|TRBV19|TRBD2
CASGPRLAGDTGELFF
TGTGCCAGTGGACCCAGACTAGCGGGAGACACCGGGGAGCTGTTTTTT
>.|TRBJ2-7|TRBV29-1|TRBD1
CSVKRGTGDEQYF
TGCAGCGTCAAGAGGGGGACAGGGGACGAGCAGTACTTC
>.|TRBJ2-4|TRBV2|TRBD1
CASKGQGKLLDIQYF
TGTGCCAGCAAAGGACAGGGGAAGTTGCTTGACATTCAGTACTTC
>.|TRBJ2-1|TRBV7-2|.
CASSLEGEAGNEQFF
TGTGCCAGCAGCTTAGAGGGTGAGGCTGGGAATGAGCAGTTCTTC
>many|TRBJ1-1|TRBV30|.
CALQGQPNTEAFF
TGTGCCTTGCAAGGACAGCCAAACACTGAAGCTTTCTTT
>.|TRBJ2-2|TRBV20-1|TRBD2
CSASSGDGTGELFF
TGCAGTGCGAGTAGCGGGGACGGGACCGGGGAGCTGTTTTTT
>many|TRBJ2-3|TRBV18|.
CASSPKTRVHTQYF
TGTGCCAGCTCACCCAAGACTAGAGTCCATACGCAGTATTTT
>many|TRBJ1-2|TRBV30|.
CAWSYSTNYGYTF
TGTGCCTGGAGTTACAGTACCAACTATGGCTACACCTTC
>few|TRBJ2-7|TRBV18|.
CASSPPSGTEGEQYF
TGTGCCAGCTCACCACCTAGCGGGACAGAAGGCGAGCAGTACTTC
>few|TRBJ2-1|TRBV27|TRBD1
CASSHRDRGDNEQFF
TGTGCCAGCAGTCACCGGGACAGGGGAGACAATGAGCAGTTCTTC
>many|TRBJ2-7|TRBV7-9|.
CASSPSHEQYF
TGTGCCAGCAGCCCCAGCCACGAGCAGTACTTC